This T cell receptor beta chain was sequenced during a study of CD8+ T cells in alopecia areata. This CDR3 contains 16 residues. V lost 5 bases, J lost 0 bases, and 7 bases stayed unmatched. Germline lookup yields CDR1 SEHNR and CDR2 FQNEAQ (reference sequence). Study outcomes and limitations: Sequenced scalp T cells also include alphabeta T cells resident in normal skin.

As the sequencing template, cDNA was produced by extracting RNA and reverse transcribing it. Libraries were prepared by immunoSEQ multiplex PCR; TCRdb keeps only in-frame clonotypes and omits some of them. The sample lists about 23,000 clones, about 47% seen once, with under 35% in the top ten. About this clone itself: Its specificity is not known.

The source is a human donor with alopecia areata. This chain joins TRBV7-9 and TRBJ2-1, with 7 bases fitting TRBD2. Specimen: NKG2D-high CD8+ T cells sorted from blood. The CDR3 spells CASSDPPSGSYNEQFF. CDR3 nucleotides: TGTGCCAGCAGCGACCCCCCTAGCGGCTCCTACAATGAGCAGTTCTTC.